This T cell receptor (beta chain) was obtained from a study of monozygotic twins with inflammatory bowel disease. The germline V gene has CDR1 MNHEY and CDR2 SVGEGT. The CDR3 has 18 residues. To note about this clonotype: Its antigen is as yet unknown.

Study-wide points: No discrimination was achieved between different T cell subtypes.

TCRalpha along with TCRbeta cDNA was subjected to two nested PCRs lasting 16 and 9 cycles. Using the 5' RACE reads, TCRdb records one entry per CDR3 protein without DNA. In all, the sample yields 210,000 or so distinct CDR3 sequences. Sample: blood. The chain has TRBV6-2 or TRBV6-3 and TRBJ2-3; lacking DNA, the TRBD2 call made by TCRdb goes unchecked. The clonotype originates from a human donor with ulcerative colitis or Crohn's disease, or a healthy co-twin of an affected twin (not recorded which). CDR3 residues: CASSYPVSLAGFTDTQYF.